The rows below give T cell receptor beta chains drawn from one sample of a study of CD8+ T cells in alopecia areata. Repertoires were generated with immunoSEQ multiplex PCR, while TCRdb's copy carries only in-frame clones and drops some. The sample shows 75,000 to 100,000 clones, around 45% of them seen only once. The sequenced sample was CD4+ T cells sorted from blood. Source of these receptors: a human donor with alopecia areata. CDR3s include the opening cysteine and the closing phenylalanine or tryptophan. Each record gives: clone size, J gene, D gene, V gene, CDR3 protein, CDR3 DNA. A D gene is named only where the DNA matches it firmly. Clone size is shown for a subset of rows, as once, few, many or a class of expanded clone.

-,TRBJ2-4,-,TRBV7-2,CASSLAGLAAKNIQYF,TGTGCCAGCAGCTTAGCAGGTTTGGCAGCCAAAAACATTCAGTACTTC
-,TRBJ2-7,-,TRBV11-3,CASSRFRDSYEQYF,TGTGCCAGCAGCCGATTCAGGGACTCCTACGAGCAGTACTTC
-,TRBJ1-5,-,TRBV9,CASSPRQAGQPQHF,TGTGCCAGCAGCCCCCGACAGGCGGGGCAGCCCCAGCATTTT
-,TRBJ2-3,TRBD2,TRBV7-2,CASTIVGGKTDTQYF,TGTGCCAGCACCATCGTGGGGGGGAAAACAGATACGCAGTATTTT
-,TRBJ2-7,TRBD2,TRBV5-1,CASSSTGTSGYEQYF,TGCGCCAGCAGCTCCACCGGGACTAGCGGGTACGAGCAGTACTTC
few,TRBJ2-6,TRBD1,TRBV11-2,CASSLDDRVFNVLTF,TGTGCCAGCAGCTTAGACGACAGGGTATTCAACGTCCTGACTTTC
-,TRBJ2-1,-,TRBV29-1,CSVEDSTLGVNEQFF,TGCAGCGTTGAAGATAGCACCCTAGGGGTCAATGAGCAGTTCTTC
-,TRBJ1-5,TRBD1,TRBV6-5,CASRGQGSNQPQHF,TGTGCCAGCAGAGGACAGGGAAGCAATCAGCCCCAGCATTTT
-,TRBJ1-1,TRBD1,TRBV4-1,CASSQDPGQGRTEAFF,TGCGCCAGCAGCCAAGACCCCGGACAGGGGCGTACTGAAGCTTTCTTT
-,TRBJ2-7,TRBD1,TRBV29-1,CSVVGTAYEQYF,TGCAGCGTCGTGGGGACAGCCTACGAGCAGTACTTC
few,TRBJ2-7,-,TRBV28,CASSLYSGAGSSGYEQYF,TGTGCCAGCAGTTTATACTCGGGGGCGGGATCTTCGGGCTACGAGCAGTACTTC
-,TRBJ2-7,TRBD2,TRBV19,CASSGTSVNSYEQYF,TGTGCCAGTAGTGGGACTAGCGTTAACTCCTACGAGCAGTACTTC
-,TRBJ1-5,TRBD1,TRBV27,CASSLSTGQGAGQPQHF,TGTGCCAGCAGTTTATCGACCGGACAGGGGGCAGGTCAGCCCCAGCATTTT
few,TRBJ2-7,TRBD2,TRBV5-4,CASSWGLAEYEQYF,TGTGCCAGCAGCTGGGGACTAGCGGAGTACGAGCAGTACTTC
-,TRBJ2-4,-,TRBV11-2,CASSLLGARDFRKSGIQYF,TGTGCCAGCAGCTTACTTGGGGCCAGGGACTTCCGCAAATCGGGCATTCAGTACTTC
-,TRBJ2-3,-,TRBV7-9,CAPRIDTQYF,TGTGCCCCCCGGATAGATACGCAGTATTTT
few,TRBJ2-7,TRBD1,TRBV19,CASSAIRGQGSYEQYF,TGTGCCAGTAGTGCCATCCGGGGACAGGGGTCCTACGAGCAGTACTTC
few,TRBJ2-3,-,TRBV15,CATSRDLSEGSPQYF,TGTGCCACCAGCAGAGATCTGTCGGAAGGCTCTCCGCAGTATTTT
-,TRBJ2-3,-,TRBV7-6,CASSQMAEDSDTQYF,TGTGCCAGCAGCCAGATGGCGGAAGACTCAGATACGCAGTATTTT
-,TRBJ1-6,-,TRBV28,CLKGVYNSPLHF,TGTTTGAAGGGGGTCTATAATTCACCCCTCCACTTT